This TCR beta chain was sequenced for a study of long-term antiretroviral therapy in people with HIV. The assay, immunoSEQ v3.0, was run at survey level. Clones were sequenced by immunoSEQ multiplex PCR, and TCRdb holds only the in-frame ones, with some missing. The sample carries approximately 25,000 clones, approximately 95% recorded once. The V segment lost 3 bases and the J segment 8 bases; nucleotides outside the gene matches: 6. The V gene's germline CDR1 is ENHRY and CDR2 SYGVKD. The CDR3 contains 13 residues. The V gene is TRBV10-3, the J gene TRBJ1-2; 7 bases match TRBD1. This specimen was unsorted PBMCs, taken 7.6 years after starting antiretroviral therapy. The clonotype was recovered from a woman in her thirties or forties with HIV. The CDR3 here is CAISERGQDGYTF. The CDR3 DNA reads as TGTGCCATCAGTGAAAGGGGGCAAGACGGCTACACCTTC.